Listed here is a single TCR beta chain. Patients in Seattle were enrolled during active infection, then followed longitudinally. This sample is part of a study of blood T cell repertoires in COVID-19. Study-level information: Sites in the United States, Italy and Spain provided acute and convalescent COVID-19 samples. PBMCs, B-cell-depleted T cells, or T cells were the source of the cDNA or gDNA that made up the material.

V dropped 0 bases and J dropped 0 bases, with 27 bases sitting between them. Germline V lookup: CDR1 MNHEY, CDR2 SVGEGT. The CDR3 sequence is 21 residues long. Authors' analysis steps: Nucleated cell number was recorded as an estimate derived from reference gene primer amplification. Some clones are missing from TCRdb's copy, which holds only in-frame ones; the method was immunoSEQ multiplex PCR. Clone size and the V and J calls come from that table; the DNA yielded D and trimming. The sample yields over 100,000 clones, roughly 87% seen once. This TCR came from a woman between 45 and 65 years old with COVID-19, enrolled during active disease. The chain links TRBV6-2 or TRBV6-3 to TRBJ2-7, with TRBD1 as a possible D gene (6 bases). Sequencing was done on a sample of peripheral blood. The CDR3 DNA reads TGTGCCAGCAGTTACTCGATCGTATTGGGGGCCATTTCAACGATCTCCTACGAGCAGTACTTC. As protein: CASSYSIVLGAISTISYEQYF.